This is a list of T cell receptor beta chains from one sample in a study of T-cell reconstitution after alpha-beta-depleted transplantation in children. TCRdb reanalysed the PCR reads using MiXCR and keeps one entry per CDR3 protein. The data show 450,000 to 600,000 distinct CDR3 sequences, approximately 32% seen once. The sample in question was PBMCs from the stem cell graft donor, obtained from the stem cell graft. The source of these receptors is a human donor who donated a stem cell graft to a child with aplastic anemia. Both conserved end residues are part of each CDR3. Each record gives: V gene, clone size, J gene, D gene, CDR3 protein, CDR3 DNA. A D gene is named only where the DNA matches it firmly. Clone size is given for some rows only: seen once, a few or many times, or a class if the clone is expanded.

>TRBV4-3|few|TRBJ1-6|-
CASSQEGGISLGSPLHF
TGCGCCAGCAGCCAAGAAGGGGGGATTAGTCTTGGTTCACCCCTCCACTTT
>TRBV6-2/TRBV6-3|-|TRBJ1-2|-
CASSGTSGGYTF
TGTGCCAGCAGCGGGACGTCCGGTGGCTACACCTTC
>TRBV25-1|-|TRBJ1-4|-
CASGGPPGREKLFF
TGTGCCAGCGGTGGGCCTCCCGGGCGTGAAAAACTGTTTTTT
>TRBV11-1|-|TRBJ1-5|TRBD1
CASSLMTGGAGSNQPQHF
TGTGCCAGCAGCTTAATGACAGGGGGCGCTGGGAGCAATCAGCCCCAGCATTTT
>TRBV11-2|few|TRBJ1-1|-
CASRAVGHTEAFF
TGTGCCAGCAGAGCCGTGGGGCACACTGAAGCTTTCTTT
>TRBV5-1|few|TRBJ2-7|-
CASSLEGGASNYEQYF
TGCGCCAGCAGCTTGGAGGGCGGTGCGTCGAATTACGAGCAGTACTTC
>TRBV7-6|-|TRBJ1-1|-
CASSFSGVNTEAFF
TGTGCCAGCAGCTTTAGTGGGGTGAACACTGAAGCTTTCTTT
>TRBV5-6|few|TRBJ1-5|-
CASSLALSSNQPQHF
TGTGCCAGCAGCTTGGCCCTGTCTAGCAATCAGCCCCAGCATTTT
>TRBV18|few|TRBJ2-1|TRBD1
CASSQVGTASYNEQFF
TGTGCCAGCTCACAGGTGGGGACAGCCTCCTACAATGAGCAGTTCTTC
>TRBV12-3/TRBV12-4|few|TRBJ2-3|TRBD2
CASSLVLAAPDTQYF
TGTGCCAGCAGTTTAGTTCTAGCGGCCCCAGATACGCAGTATTTT
>TRBV18|many|TRBJ1-1|-
CASSSDMNTEAFF
TGTGCCAGCAGCTCCGACATGAACACTGAAGCTTTCTTT
>TRBV20-1|few|TRBJ1-2|-
CSAPPLSGSGNYGYTF
TGCAGTGCGCCGCCTCTAAGTGGGTCTGGGAACTATGGCTACACCTTC
>TRBV11-2|few|TRBJ2-3|TRBD2
CASSPTGLAGGQGGGTQYF
TGTGCCAGCAGCCCCACAGGACTAGCGGGAGGCCAAGGGGGGGGTACGCAGTATTTT
>TRBV20-1|-|TRBJ2-1|TRBD2
CSGTSGNYNEQFF
TGCAGTGGGACTAGCGGGAACTACAATGAGCAGTTCTTC
>TRBV9|-|TRBJ1-5|-
CASSVDSWSNQPQHF
TGTGCCAGCAGCGTAGACAGCTGGAGCAATCAGCCCCAGCATTTT
>TRBV18|few|TRBJ2-2|TRBD1
CASSPLGQGSSGELFF
TGTGCCAGCTCACCGCTTGGACAGGGGTCATCCGGGGAGCTGTTTTTT
>TRBV5-1|-|TRBJ2-7|-
CASSLAGGVPDEQYF
TGCGCCAGCAGCTTGGCCGGAGGGGTTCCAGACGAGCAGTACTTC
>TRBV7-9|-|TRBJ1-3|-
CASSPRGGGNTIYF
TGTGCCAGCAGCCCGAGAGGGGGAGGAAACACCATATATTTT
>TRBV6-2/TRBV6-3|few|TRBJ1-1|-
CASSYSIGNKDTEAFF
TGTGCCAGCAGTTACTCGATCGGTAACAAAGACACTGAAGCTTTCTTT
>TRBV27|-|TRBJ1-2|-
CASSWSGGDYGYTF
TGTGCCAGCAGTTGGTCAGGCGGGGACTATGGCTACACCTTC
>TRBV20-1|-|TRBJ2-1|TRBD2
CSARGPGTSGGKSYNEQFF
TGCAGTGCTAGAGGTCCCGGGACTAGCGGGGGAAAGTCCTACAATGAGCAGTTCTTC
>TRBV6-2/TRBV6-3|-|TRBJ2-7|TRBD2
CASNREGIASGRAVSYEQYF
TGTGCCAGCAACAGGGAAGGTATCGCTAGCGGGAGGGCCGTTTCCTACGAGCAGTACTTC
>TRBV20-1|few|TRBJ1-1|-
CSARDPEAFF
TGCAGTGCTAGAGATCCTGAAGCTTTCTTT
>TRBV6-5|few|TRBJ2-7|TRBD1
CASSYSQGDWYEQYF
TGTGCCAGCAGTTACTCACAGGGGGACTGGTACGAGCAGTACTTC
>TRBV13|-|TRBJ2-1|TRBD1
CASYARGYPYNEQFF
TGTGCCAGTTACGCCAGGGGGTATCCCTACAATGAGCAGTTCTTC
>TRBV12-3/TRBV12-4|-|TRBJ2-1|TRBD2
CASSLRGGTSRHEQFF
TGTGCCAGCAGTTTAAGGGGTGGGACTAGCAGGCATGAGCAGTTCTTC
>TRBV10-3|-|TRBJ1-1|-
CAISEGTYTEAFF
TGTGCCATCAGTGAGGGCACATACACTGAAGCTTTCTTT
>TRBV3-1|-|TRBJ1-2|-
CASSQDRTGYTF
TGTGCCAGCAGCCAAGATCGCACTGGCTACACCTTC
>TRBV30|-|TRBJ1-1|-
CAWTAQATGNTEAFF
TGTGCCTGGACGGCCCAAGCGACAGGGAACACTGAAGCTTTCTTT
>TRBV13|-|TRBJ1-1|-
CASSLPPGRGEAFF
TGTGCCAGCAGCTTACCCCCGGGGAGGGGGGAAGCTTTCTTT
>TRBV7-2|few|TRBJ2-3|-
CASSLSRTSTDTQYF
TGTGCCAGCAGCCTCTCGCGGACTAGCACAGATACGCAGTATTTT
>TRBV5-1|-|TRBJ1-1|-
CASSAAQGWTEAFF
TGCGCCAGCAGCGCCGCACAGGGATGGACTGAAGCTTTCTTT
>TRBV5-6|few|TRBJ1-4|-
CASSLRGRPWNNEKLFF
TGTGCCAGCAGCTTGCGGGGCAGACCCTGGAATAATGAAAAACTGTTTTTT
>TRBV9|-|TRBJ1-2|-
CASSAAETGDGYTF
TGTGCCAGCAGCGCGGCGGAGACGGGGGATGGCTACACCTTC
>TRBV25-1|-|TRBJ1-1|-
CASSGPLGITEAFF
TGTGCCAGCAGTGGACCCTTAGGGATCACTGAAGCTTTCTTT
>TRBV7-8|few|TRBJ2-4|-
CASSPGLRELWYF
TGTGCCAGCAGCCCCGGCTTACGGGAGTTATGGTACTTC
>TRBV7-9|few|TRBJ1-1|-
CASSLAGGLNTEAFF
TGTGCCAGCAGCTTAGCCGGGGGGCTGAACACTGAAGCTTTCTTT
>TRBV5-1|few|TRBJ1-2|-
CASSAIGNNYGYTF
TGCGCCAGCTCGGCCATAGGGAATAACTATGGCTACACCTTC
>TRBV6-1|-|TRBJ2-3|-
CASSKMGGWTDTQYF
TGTGCCAGCAGTAAGATGGGCGGGTGGACAGATACGCAGTATTTT
>TRBV18|-|TRBJ1-1|-
CASSPGREWRNTEAFF
TGTGCCAGCTCACCGGGCCGGGAATGGAGGAACACTGAAGCTTTCTTT
>TRBV20-1|-|TRBJ2-4|TRBD2
CSARTSGGGIQYF
TGCAGTGCCCGAACTTCCGGGGGGGGCATTCAGTACTTC
>TRBV4-3|few|TRBJ1-1|-
CASSQDVRGGTEAFF
TGCGCCAGCAGCCAAGACGTCAGGGGAGGGACTGAAGCTTTCTTT
>TRBV10-3|-|TRBJ1-5|-
CAISESSTGNQPQHF
TGTGCCATCAGTGAGTCAAGCACCGGCAATCAGCCCCAGCATTTT
>TRBV7-2|few|TRBJ1-5|TRBD1
CASSLTRDRAQPQHF
TGTGCCAGCAGCTTAACCCGGGACAGGGCACAGCCCCAGCATTTT